The 21 T cell receptor beta chains below all came from one sample that was sequenced in a study of T cell responses to AZD1222 COVID-19 vaccine. The assay was immunoSEQ multiplex PCR, and TCRdb's table has in-frame clones only and misses some. The sample yields some 110,000 clones, 82% seen once. Here the sequenced sample was peripheral blood, taken on day 0 of AZD1222 vaccination. Receptor source: an adult in good health.

This clone appeared a few times. The chain couples TRBV7-9 to TRBJ1-4; 7 bases fit TRBD1. Looked up from germline, CDR1 is SEHNR and CDR2 is FQNEAQ (reference sequence). This CDR3 region has 15 residues. The V and J ends lost 6 bases and 6 bases, in that order; junction bases with no gene match: 10. Here the CDR3 reads CASRTTGAEDEKLFF. For the CDR3, the DNA is TGTGCCAGCAGAACAACAGGGGCAGAAGATGAAAAACTGTTTTTT. Filled out from reference TRBV7-9 and TRBJ1-4, the complete variable domain reads DTGVSQNPRHKITKRGQNVTFRCDPISEHNRLYWYRQTLGQGPEFLTYFQNEAQLEKSRLLSDRFSAERPKGSFSTLEIQRTEQGDSAMYLCASRTTGAEDEKLFFGSGTQLSVL.

The chain is built from TRBV3-1 (or the pseudogene TRBV3-2) and TRBJ1-6; 10 positions match TRBD1. The V gene end was trimmed by 2 bases and the J gene end by 11 bases; junction bases not matched to a gene: 6. The CDR3 length is 15 residues. Germline assignment: CDR1 LGHDT and CDR2 YNNKEL (reference sequence). CDR3 protein: CASSQPPGTGAPLHF. The CDR3 nucleotides are TGTGCCAGCAGCCAACCCCCCGGGACAGGGGCACCCCTCCACTTT.

The chain recombines TRBV4-3 with TRBJ2-7; TRBD1 matches at 9 bases. V shed 3 bases, J shed 2 bases, and the junction held 5 bases outside the gene matches. CDR1 is LGHNA, CDR2 YSLEER, per germline. The CDR3 is made up of 15 amino acids. CDR3 protein: CASSQSDRGPYEQYF. Here the CDR3 DNA reads TGCGCCAGCAGCCAGTCGGACAGGGGTCCCTACGAGCAGTACTTC.

This clone is a singleton in its sample. The chain recombines TRBV7-8 with TRBJ1-6, with a weak D call TRBD1 (6 bases). Germline lookup yields CDR1 SGHVS and CDR2 FQNEAQ. Trimming pared 8 bases from V and 7 bases from J, leaving 21 bases between. The CDR3 contains 16 residues. The CDR3 reads CASRPISGHLNSPLHF. The CDR3 bases are TGTGCCAGCCGACCCATCTCGGGACACCTAAATTCACCCCTCCACTTT.

V gene TRBV2 combines with J gene TRBJ2-1; 8 bases map to TRBD2. CDR1 SNHLY and CDR2 FYNNEI come from the germline V gene. This CDR3 is 14 amino acids long. V trimming: 7 bases; J trimming: 4 bases; junction bases outside the gene matches: 6. CDR3 coding DNA: TGTGCCAGCAAGGACGGGGGGGCTTACAATGAGCAGTTCTTC. It translates to CASKDGGAYNEQFF.

CDR3 sequence: CASSLGQVNTEAFF. The CDR3 nucleotides read TGCGCCAGCAGCCTGGGACAGGTGAACACTGAAGCTTTCTTT. The J gene is TRBJ1-1, the V gene TRBV5-1; 8 nucleotides agree with TRBD1. Trimming removed 4 bases from V and 0 bases from J; junction bases left unmatched: 2. The CDR3 consists of 14 residues. CDR1 and CDR2 from the germline V gene are SGHRS and YFSETQ.

This rearrangement joins TRBV5-6 to TRBJ1-2; a possible D gene is TRBD1 (6 bases). The V end lost 3 bases, the J end lost 4 bases, and 16 bases lay between the germline ends. The germline V gene has CDR1 SGHDT and CDR2 YYEEEE. CDR3 length equals 15 residues. CDR3 amino acids: CASSSLRGRGYGYTF. Here the CDR3 DNA reads TGTGCCAGCAGCTCCCTGAGGGGGAGGGGCTATGGCTACACCTTC.

This chain joins TRBV5-1 and TRBJ2-3; 7 positions match TRBD1. The J segment lost 0 bases and the V segment lost 4 bases, leaving 5 bases of the junction unmatched. The CDR3 extends over 15 amino acids. The germline gives CDR1 SGHRS, CDR2 YFSETQ. The CDR3 is CASSTWDSSTDTQYF. CDR3 sequence (DNA): TGCGCCAGCAGCACCTGGGACAGTAGCACAGATACGCAGTATTTT. The variable domain in full, completed from reference TRBV5-1 and TRBJ2-3, reads KAGVTQTPRYLIKTRGQQVTLSCSPISGHRSVSWYQQTPGQGLQFLFEYFSETQRNKGNFPGRFSGRQFSNSRSEMNVSTLELGDSALYLCASSTWDSSTDTQYFGPGTRLTVL.

The chain combines TRBV5-1 with TRBJ2-7; weak D call: TRBD1 (5 bases). V gave up 7 bases and J gave up 3 bases, with 17 bases separating them. Germline CDR1 is SGHRS and CDR2 is YFSETQ. The CDR3 consists of 14 residues. DNA for the CDR3: TGCGCCAGCGGGCTCCGGGCAGGGAACTACGAGCAGTACTTC. Translating gives CASGLRAGNYEQYF.

The chain couples TRBV7-9 to TRBJ2-2; D call uncertain. The CDR3 consists of 13 residues. Germline CDR1 reads SEHNR; CDR2 reads FQNEAQ (reference sequence). With 5 bases removed from V and 3 bases from J, the gap between germline ends came to 7 bases. In DNA form, the CDR3 reads TGTGCCAGCAGCAACCTATACACCGGGGAGCTGTTTTTT. Translating it yields CASSNLYTGELFF.

On this clone: An end of the junction differs from the germline gene, which may be a read error. The CDR3 region has the DNA TGTGCCAGCAGATTAGTTAGCACTGAAGCTTTCTTT. Its protein is CASRLVSTEAFF. The rearrangement joins TRBV12-3 or TRBV12-4 to TRBJ1-1; D remains ambiguous. This CDR3 is 12 amino acids long.

As regards this clone: Compared with germline, one end of the junction differs, possibly owing to a read error. V and J are TRBV6-1 and TRBJ1-2; 10 bases fit TRBD1. Germline V gene lookup returns CDR1 MNHNS and CDR2 SASEGT. The length of the CDR3 is 14 residues. CDR3 nucleotide sequence: TGTGCCAGCATTGAACGCCGGGACAGGGGAGAGTACACCTTC. Translation: CASIERRDRGEYTF.

This rearrangement joins TRBV7-2 to TRBJ1-1; 11 bases agree with TRBD1. The V gene end was trimmed by 1 base and the J gene end by 5 bases; junction bases not matched to a gene: 3. The CDR3 sequence is 15 residues long. Germline V lookup: CDR1 SGHTA, CDR2 FQGNSA. CDR3 protein: CASSLVDRGLTEAFF. CDR3 nucleotides: TGTGCCAGCAGCTTAGTGGACAGGGGGCTTACTGAAGCTTTCTTT.

This sequence joins TRBV6-2 or TRBV6-3 and TRBJ1-1; D might be TRBD1 (6 bases). V lost 2 bases, J lost 4 bases, and 11 bases lay in between. The germline gives CDR1 MNHEY, CDR2 SVGEGT. The CDR3 is made up of 14 amino acids. In DNA, the CDR3 is TGTGCCAGCAGTTACGGGGGCGCGATCACTGAAGCTTTCTTT. Amino acid sequence: CASSYGGAITEAFF.

The rearrangement joins TRBV6-4 to TRBJ1-2; 9 bases map to TRBD1. The CDR3 contains 14 residues. The junction had 3 bases not matched to a gene; V was cut back by 1 base and J by 6 bases. Germline V gene sequence: CDR1 MRHNA, CDR2 SNTAGT. The CDR3 DNA reads TGTGCCAGCAGTGACTGGGACAGGGAAAATGGCTACACCTTC. Protein: CASSDWDRENGYTF.

The J gene is TRBJ1-5, the V gene TRBV19; D ambiguous. The V end lost 0 bases, the J end lost 9 bases, and 18 bases lay between the germline ends. This CDR3 spans 16 amino acids. The germline CDR1 and CDR2 sequences are LNHDA and SQIVND (reference sequence). CDR3 sequence reads: CASSIDRMGFLLPQHF. CDR3 nucleotide sequence: TGTGCCAGTAGTATAGATCGAATGGGCTTCCTTCTGCCCCAGCATTTT.

The chain joins TRBV18 to TRBJ2-3; 10 bases fit TRBD2. CDR1 and CDR2 from the germline V gene are KGHSH and LQKENI. J gave up 2 bases and V 2 bases, and 7 bases lay outside the gene matches. This CDR3 has 17 amino acids. This chain's CDR3 is CASSPWNSGGTTDTQYF. The CDR3 DNA is TGTGCCAGCTCACCATGGAATAGCGGGGGGACCACAGATACGCAGTATTTT.

The chain couples TRBV10-3 to TRBJ2-7, with D possibly being TRBD2 (6 bases). V lost 3 bases to trimming and J lost 2 bases, with 17 bases between them. CDR3 length: 16 residues. CDR1 is ENHRY, CDR2 SYGVKD, per germline. The CDR3 bases are TGTGCCATCAGTGAACCGACCGGGACTTCCACCTACGAGCAGTACTTC. Translated: CAISEPTGTSTYEQYF.

The gene calls are TRBV5-1 and TRBJ1-4, with TRBD1 as a possible D gene (5 bases). The CDR3 spans 14 residues. The germline gives CDR1 SGHRS, CDR2 YFSETQ. The V end was cut by 4 bases, the J end by 8 bases, with 15 bases between. The CDR3 loop reads CASSLDTAGEKLFF. For the CDR3, the DNA is TGCGCCAGCAGCCTGGACACGGCGGGAGAAAAACTGTTTTTT. The entire variable domain, with the rest obtained from reference TRBV5-1 and TRBJ1-4, is as follows: KAGVTQTPRYLIKTRGQQVTLSCSPISGHRSVSWYQQTPGQGLQFLFEYFSETQRNKGNFPGRFSGRQFSNSRSEMNVSTLELGDSALYLCASSLDTAGEKLFFGSGTQLSVL.

This chain joins TRBV7-9 and TRBJ1-4, with 7 bases that match TRBD1. V was pared by 4 bases and J by 5 bases, with 10 bases of the junction left unmatched. Per germline, CDR1 SEHNR and CDR2 FQNEAQ (reference sequence). The length of the CDR3 is 16 residues. This chain's CDR3 is CASSSDLQGDNEKLFF. As DNA, the CDR3 is TGTGCCAGCAGCTCCGACCTCCAGGGGGACAATGAAAAACTGTTTTTT.

This clone was recorded a few times. This chain uses TRBV4-1 with TRBJ1-4; possible D gene TRBD1, 5 bases. CDR1 and CDR2 from the germline V gene are MGHRA and YSYEKL. There are 16 residues in the CDR3. Trimming removed 1 base at V and 2 bases at J, with 11 bases between. The CDR3 region has the DNA TGCGCCAGCAGCCAAGCCCGACAGCTGACTAATGAAAAACTGTTTTTT. Protein: CASSQARQLTNEKLFF.